Many counts were recorded for the clone carrying this T cell receptor beta chain. No antigen is known for it. From germline, CDR1 is LGHNA and CDR2 YNFKEQ. After removal of 1 base from V and 4 bases from J, the junction contained 4 bases not matched to a gene. The CDR3 extends over 15 amino acids. The data belong to a study of CD8 T cells in ankylosing spondylitis. The study, taken as a whole, reports: Disease-linked clones were found to be CD8+ and relatively rare in peripheral blood. Characteristic of ankylosing spondylitis blood, it appeared, was a TCR beta motif comprising eight highly homologous variants. Reportedly, matched ankylosing spondylitis synovial fluid was significantly enriched for disease-linked clones.

Quantitative 5'-RACE with molecular barcodes produced the TCR beta libraries. TCRdb reprocessed the 5' RACE reads via MiXCR and lists one record per CDR3 protein. This sample carries roughly 250,000 distinct CDR3 sequences, 8% to 11% of them seen once, and the ten largest clones take around 2.6%. The sequence was obtained from a male donor with ankylosing spondylitis or in good health (not recorded which). The chain joins TRBV4-2 to TRBJ2-3; TRBD1 matches at 8 bases. The source material was blood, either unsorted or a sorted T cell fraction (not recorded which). The CDR3 loop is CASSQGQGNADTQYF. CDR3 nucleotides: TGTGCCAGCAGCCAAGGACAGGGGAACGCAGATACGCAGTATTTT.